These 3 T cell receptor beta chains were all obtained from the same sample, sequenced in a study of cytomegalovirus exposure and HLA in healthy donors. Primers: 60 Vbeta forward and 13 Jbeta reverse. Sequencing used immunoSEQ multiplex PCR; TCRdb keeps in-frame clones, though not all of them. Of 100,000 or so clones in the sample, roughly 13% are singletons; the top ten hold 15% to 20%. The specimen was PBMCs. The receptor source for this set is a man aged 40-49 years in good health and CMV-seropositive.

The V and J genes are TRBV19 and TRBJ2-7; 10 bases map to TRBD2. CDR1 and CDR2 (germline): LNHDA, SQIVND (reference sequence). V was clipped by 5 bases and J by 2 bases; unmatched bases: 3. The CDR3 extends over 14 amino acids. The CDR3 DNA reads TGTGCCAGTAGTCTTCTAGCGGGAGCCTACGAGCAGTACTTC. Translating it yields CASSLLAGAYEQYF.

The V and J genes are TRBV5-1 and TRBJ1-5; D is undetermined. The CDR3 runs to 14 residues. V was trimmed by 0 bases and J by 3 bases, leaving 7 bases between them. Germline values: CDR1 SGHRS, CDR2 YFSETQ. The CDR3 protein is CASSLGSTNQPQHF. The CDR3 nucleotides are TGCGCCAGCAGCTTGGGTAGTACCAATCAGCCCCAGCATTTT.

This clone was detected only a few times. V and J are TRBV7-9 and TRBJ2-7; a weak D match, TRBD2 (5 bases). V was clipped by 4 bases and J by 6 bases, with 10 bases between them. Germline CDR1 and CDR2: SEHNR and FQNEAQ (reference sequence). This CDR3 is built from 12 residues. CDR3 amino acids: CASSWTLTEQYF. The CDR3 DNA reads TGTGCCAGCAGCTGGACTTTAACCGAGCAGTACTTC.